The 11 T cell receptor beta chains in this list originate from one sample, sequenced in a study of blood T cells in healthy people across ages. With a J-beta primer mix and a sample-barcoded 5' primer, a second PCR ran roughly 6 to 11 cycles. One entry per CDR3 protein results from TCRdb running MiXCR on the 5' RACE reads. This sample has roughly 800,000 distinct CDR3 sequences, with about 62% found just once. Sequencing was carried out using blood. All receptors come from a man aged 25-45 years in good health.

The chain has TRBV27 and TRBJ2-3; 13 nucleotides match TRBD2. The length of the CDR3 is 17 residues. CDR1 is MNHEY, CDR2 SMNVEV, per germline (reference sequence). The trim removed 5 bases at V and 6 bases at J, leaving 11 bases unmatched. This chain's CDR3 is CASSTRTSGSGVDTQYF. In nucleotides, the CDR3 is TGTGCCAGCAGTACCCGGACTAGCGGGAGTGGAGTTGATACGCAGTATTTT.

DNA of the CDR3: TGTGCCAGCGGATCCGGGACACCTGCCTACGAGCAGTACTTC. It translates to CASGSGTPAYEQYF. This chain uses TRBV28 with TRBJ2-7; a possible D gene is TRBD1 (6 bases). The V end was cut by 8 bases, the J end by 2 bases, with 16 bases between. Germline V lookup: CDR1 MDHEN, CDR2 SYDVKM. CDR3 length: 14 residues.

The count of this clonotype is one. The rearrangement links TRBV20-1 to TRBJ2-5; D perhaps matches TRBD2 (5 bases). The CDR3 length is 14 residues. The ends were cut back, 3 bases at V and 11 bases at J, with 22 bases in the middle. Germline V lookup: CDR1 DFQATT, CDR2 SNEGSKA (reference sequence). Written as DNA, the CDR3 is TGCAGTGCTAGGCACCCAGGAGGAGATTTTGAGCAGTACTTC. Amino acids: CSARHPGGDFEQYF.

The CDR3 protein is CASSLGEGQGHYGYTF. The CDR3, as DNA: TGTGCCAGCAGCTTAGGTGAAGGACAGGGACACTATGGCTACACCTTC. The gene calls are TRBV7-9 and TRBJ1-2; 8 bases are shared with TRBD1. This CDR3 contains 16 residues. Per germline, CDR1 SEHNR and CDR2 FQNEAQ (reference sequence). Trimming removed 1 base from V and 3 bases from J; junction bases left unmatched: 7.

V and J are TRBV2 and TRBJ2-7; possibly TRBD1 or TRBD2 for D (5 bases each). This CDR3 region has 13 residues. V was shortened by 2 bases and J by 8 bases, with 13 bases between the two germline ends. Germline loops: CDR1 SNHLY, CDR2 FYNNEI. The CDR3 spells CASSETGGYKQYF. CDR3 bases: TGTGCCAGCAGTGAAACTGGGGGATACAAGCAGTACTTC.

The CDR3 nucleotides are TGCAGTGCTAGAAGTCGGGTAGGTCTGGAGACCCAGTACTTC. Translating it yields CSARSRVGLETQYF. The rearrangement joins TRBV20-1 to TRBJ2-5, with D unresolved. V dropped 2 bases and J dropped 5 bases, with 15 bases sitting between them. The CDR3 has 14 residues. Germline CDR1 reads DFQATT; CDR2 reads SNEGSKA (reference sequence).

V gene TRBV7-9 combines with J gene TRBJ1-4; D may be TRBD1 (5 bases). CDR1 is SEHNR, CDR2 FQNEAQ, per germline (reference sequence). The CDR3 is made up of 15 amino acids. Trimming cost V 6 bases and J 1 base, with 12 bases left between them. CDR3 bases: TGTGCCAGCAGTAAGAGGGGAGAAACTAATGAAAAACTGTTTTTT. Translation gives CASSKRGETNEKLFF.

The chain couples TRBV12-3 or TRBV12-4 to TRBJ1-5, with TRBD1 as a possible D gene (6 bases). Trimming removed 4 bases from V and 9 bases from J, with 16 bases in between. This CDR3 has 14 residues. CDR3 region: CASSSSGQTGPQHF. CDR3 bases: TGTGCCAGCAGTTCGTCCGGACAGACCGGGCCCCAGCATTTT.

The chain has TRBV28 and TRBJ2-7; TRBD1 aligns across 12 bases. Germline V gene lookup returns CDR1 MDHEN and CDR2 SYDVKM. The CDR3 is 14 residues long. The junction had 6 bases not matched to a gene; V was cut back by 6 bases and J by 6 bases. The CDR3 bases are TGTGCCAGCAGCTCAGGGGACAGGGGGCGCGAGCAGTACTTC. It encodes CASSSGDRGREQYF.

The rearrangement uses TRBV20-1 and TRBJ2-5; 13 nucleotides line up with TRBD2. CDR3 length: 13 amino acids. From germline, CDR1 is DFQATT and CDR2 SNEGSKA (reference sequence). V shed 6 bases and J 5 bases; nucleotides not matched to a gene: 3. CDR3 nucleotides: TGCAGTGCCGAGACTAGCGGGAGGGAGACCCAGTACTTC. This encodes CSAETSGRETQYF.

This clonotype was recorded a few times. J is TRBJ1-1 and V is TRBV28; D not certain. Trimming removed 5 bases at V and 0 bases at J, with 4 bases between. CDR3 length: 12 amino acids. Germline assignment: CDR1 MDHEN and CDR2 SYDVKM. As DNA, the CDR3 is TGTGCCAGCAGTACGTTGAACACTGAAGCTTTCTTT. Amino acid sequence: CASSTLNTEAFF.